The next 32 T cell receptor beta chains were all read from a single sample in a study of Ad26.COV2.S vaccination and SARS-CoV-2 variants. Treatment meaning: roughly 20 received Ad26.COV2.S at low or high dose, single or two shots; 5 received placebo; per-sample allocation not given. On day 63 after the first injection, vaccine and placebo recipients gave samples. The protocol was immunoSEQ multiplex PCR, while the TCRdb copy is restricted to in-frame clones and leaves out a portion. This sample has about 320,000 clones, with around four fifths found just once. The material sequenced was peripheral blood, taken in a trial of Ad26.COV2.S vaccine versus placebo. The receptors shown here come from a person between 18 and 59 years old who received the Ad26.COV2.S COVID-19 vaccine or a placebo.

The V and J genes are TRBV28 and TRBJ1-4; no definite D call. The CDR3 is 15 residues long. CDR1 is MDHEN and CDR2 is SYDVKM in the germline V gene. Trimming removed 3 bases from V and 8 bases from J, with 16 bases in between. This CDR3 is CASSFWAAGGEKLFF. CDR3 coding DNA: TGTGCCAGCAGTTTCTGGGCGGCAGGAGGGGAAAAACTGTTTTTT.

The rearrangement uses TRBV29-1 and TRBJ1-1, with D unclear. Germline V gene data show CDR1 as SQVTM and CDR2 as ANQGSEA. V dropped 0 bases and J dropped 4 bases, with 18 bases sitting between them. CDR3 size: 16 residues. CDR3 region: CSVEDFSTISGTEAFF. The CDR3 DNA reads TGCAGCGTTGAAGATTTTAGTACGATTTCAGGCACTGAAGCTTTCTTT. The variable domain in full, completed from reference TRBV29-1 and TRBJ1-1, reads SAVISQKPSRDICQRGTSLTIQCQVDSQVTMMFWYRQQPGQSLTLIATANQGSEATYESGFVIDKFPISRPNLTFSTLTVSNMSPEDSSIYLCSVEDFSTISGTEAFFGQGTRLTVV.

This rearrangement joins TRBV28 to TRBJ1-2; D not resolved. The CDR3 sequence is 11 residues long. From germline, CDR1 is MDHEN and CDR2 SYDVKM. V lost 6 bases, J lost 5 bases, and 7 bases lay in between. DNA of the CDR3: TGTGCCAGCAGATGGGGTTATGGCTACACCTTC. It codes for CASRWGYGYTF.

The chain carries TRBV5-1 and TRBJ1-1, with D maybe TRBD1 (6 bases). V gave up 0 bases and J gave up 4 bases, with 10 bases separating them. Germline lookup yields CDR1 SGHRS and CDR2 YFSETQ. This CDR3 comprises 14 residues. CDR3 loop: CASSLAFRGTEAFF. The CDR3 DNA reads TGCGCCAGCAGCTTGGCCTTCAGGGGCACTGAAGCTTTCTTT.

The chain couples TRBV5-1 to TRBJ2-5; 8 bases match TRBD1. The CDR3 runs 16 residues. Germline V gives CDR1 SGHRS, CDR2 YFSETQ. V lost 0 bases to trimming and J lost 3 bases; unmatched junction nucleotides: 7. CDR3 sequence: CASSLVAGGEEETQYF. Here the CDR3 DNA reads TGCGCCAGCAGCTTGGTGGCAGGGGGCGAGGAAGAGACCCAGTACTTC. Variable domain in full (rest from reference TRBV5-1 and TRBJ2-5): KAGVTQTPRYLIKTRGQQVTLSCSPISGHRSVSWYQQTPGQGLQFLFEYFSETQRNKGNFPGRFSGRQFSNSRSEMNVSTLELGDSALYLCASSLVAGGEEETQYFGPGTRLLVL.

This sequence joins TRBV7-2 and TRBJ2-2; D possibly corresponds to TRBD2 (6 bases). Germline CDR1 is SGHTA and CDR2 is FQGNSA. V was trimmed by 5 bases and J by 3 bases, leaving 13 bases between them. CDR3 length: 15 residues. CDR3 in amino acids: CASSRDWGDTGELFF. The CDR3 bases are TGTGCCAGCAGCCGCGACTGGGGGGACACCGGGGAGCTGTTTTTT.

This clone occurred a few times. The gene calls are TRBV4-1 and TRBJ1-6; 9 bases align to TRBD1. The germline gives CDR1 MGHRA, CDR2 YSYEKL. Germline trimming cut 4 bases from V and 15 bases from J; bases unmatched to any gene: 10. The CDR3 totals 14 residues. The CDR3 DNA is TGCGCCAGCAGCCTGGGGGACAGGGACAGAGGCCTCCACTTT. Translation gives CASSLGDRDRGLHF.

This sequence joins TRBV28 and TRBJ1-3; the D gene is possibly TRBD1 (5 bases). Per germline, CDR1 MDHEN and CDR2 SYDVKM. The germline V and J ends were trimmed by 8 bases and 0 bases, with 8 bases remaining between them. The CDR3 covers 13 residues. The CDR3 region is CASRGASGNTIYF. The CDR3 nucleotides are TGTGCCAGCCGGGGCGCCTCTGGAAACACCATATATTTT.

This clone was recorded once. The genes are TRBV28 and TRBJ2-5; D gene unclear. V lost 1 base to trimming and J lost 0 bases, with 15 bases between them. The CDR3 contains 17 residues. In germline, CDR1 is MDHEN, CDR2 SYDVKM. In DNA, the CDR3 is TGTGCCAGCAGTTTATATGGCAGGAGTTTGTACCAAGAGACCCAGTACTTC. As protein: CASSLYGRSLYQETQYF.

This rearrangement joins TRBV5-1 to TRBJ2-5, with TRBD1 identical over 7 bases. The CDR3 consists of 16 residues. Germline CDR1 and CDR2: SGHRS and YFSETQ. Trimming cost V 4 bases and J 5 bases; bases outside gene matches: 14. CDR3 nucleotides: TGCGCCAGCAGCCGATCCCCGGGACAGTTGAGGGAGACCCAGTACTTC. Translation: CASSRSPGQLRETQYF.

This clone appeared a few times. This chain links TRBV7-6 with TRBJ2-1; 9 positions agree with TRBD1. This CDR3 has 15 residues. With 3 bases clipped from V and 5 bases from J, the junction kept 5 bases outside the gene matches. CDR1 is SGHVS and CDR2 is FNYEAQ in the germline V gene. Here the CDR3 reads CASSFGQGLDNEQFF. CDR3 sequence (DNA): TGTGCCAGCAGCTTCGGACAGGGGTTGGACAATGAGCAGTTCTTC.

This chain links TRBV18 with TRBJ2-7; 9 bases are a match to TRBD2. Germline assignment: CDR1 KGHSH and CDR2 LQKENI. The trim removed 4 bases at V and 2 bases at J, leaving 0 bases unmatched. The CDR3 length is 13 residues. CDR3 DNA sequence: TGTGCCAGCTCACTAGCGGGGGCCTACGAGCAGTACTTC. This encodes CASSLAGAYEQYF.

In DNA, the CDR3 is TGTGCCAGCAACCCGACAGGGGTTGGTGAAAAACTGTTTTTT. Translation gives CASNPTGVGEKLFF. The chain recombines TRBV9 with TRBJ1-4; 8 nucleotides align to TRBD1. Germline CDR1 and CDR2: SGDLS and YYNGEE. CDR3 length: 14 amino acids. V lost 6 bases to trimming and J lost 7 bases; unmatched junction nucleotides: 8.

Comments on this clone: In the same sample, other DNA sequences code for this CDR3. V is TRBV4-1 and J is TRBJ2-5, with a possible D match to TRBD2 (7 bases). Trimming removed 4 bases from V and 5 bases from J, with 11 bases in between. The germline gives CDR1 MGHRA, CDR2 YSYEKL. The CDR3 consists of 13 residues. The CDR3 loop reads CASSLGGRETQYF. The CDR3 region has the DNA TGCGCCAGCAGCCTGGGGGGGCGGGAGACCCAGTACTTC.

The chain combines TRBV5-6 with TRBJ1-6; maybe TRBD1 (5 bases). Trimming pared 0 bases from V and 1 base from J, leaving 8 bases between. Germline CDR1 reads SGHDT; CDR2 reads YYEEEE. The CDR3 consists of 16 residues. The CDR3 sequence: CASSLAGGSYNSPLHF. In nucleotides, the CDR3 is TGTGCCAGCAGCTTGGCGGGGGGTTCCTATAATTCACCCCTCCACTTT.

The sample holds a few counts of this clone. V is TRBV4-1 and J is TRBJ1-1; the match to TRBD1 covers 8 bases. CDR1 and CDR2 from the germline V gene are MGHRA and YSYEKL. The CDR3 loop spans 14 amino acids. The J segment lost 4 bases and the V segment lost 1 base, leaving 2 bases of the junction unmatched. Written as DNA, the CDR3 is TGCGCCAGCAGCCAAGGGACAGGGTCCACTGAAGCTTTCTTT. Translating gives CASSQGTGSTEAFF.

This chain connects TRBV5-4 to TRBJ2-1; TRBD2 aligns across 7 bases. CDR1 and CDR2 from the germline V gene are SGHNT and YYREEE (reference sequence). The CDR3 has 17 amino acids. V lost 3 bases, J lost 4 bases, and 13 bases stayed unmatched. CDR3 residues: CASSYSMGGTIYNEQFF. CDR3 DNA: TGTGCCAGCAGCTACTCTATGGGGGGGACCATTTACAATGAGCAGTTCTTC.

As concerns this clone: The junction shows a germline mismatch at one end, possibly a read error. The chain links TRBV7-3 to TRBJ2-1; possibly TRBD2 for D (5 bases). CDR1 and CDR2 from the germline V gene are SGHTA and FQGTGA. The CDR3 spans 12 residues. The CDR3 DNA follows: TGTGCCAGCAGCCTAACTAGCAATGAGCAGTTCTTC. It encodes CASSLTSNEQFF. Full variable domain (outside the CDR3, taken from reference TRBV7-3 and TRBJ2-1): GAGVSQTPSNKVTEKGKYVELRCDPISGHTALYWYRQSLGQGPEFLIYFQGTGAADDSGLPNDRFFAVRPEGSVSTLKIQRTERGDSAVYLCASSLTSNEQFFGPGTRLTVL.

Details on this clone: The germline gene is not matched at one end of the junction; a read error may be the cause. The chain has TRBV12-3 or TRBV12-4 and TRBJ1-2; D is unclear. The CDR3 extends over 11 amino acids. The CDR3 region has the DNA TGTGCCAGCAGTTCCGTGTATGGGTACACCTTC. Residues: CASSSVYGYTF.

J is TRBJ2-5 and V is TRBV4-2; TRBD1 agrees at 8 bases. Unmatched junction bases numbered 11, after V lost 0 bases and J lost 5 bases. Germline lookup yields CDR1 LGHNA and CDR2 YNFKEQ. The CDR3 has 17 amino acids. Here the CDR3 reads CASSQDKRAGGRETQYF. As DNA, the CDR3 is TGTGCCAGCAGCCAAGATAAGCGGGCAGGGGGCAGGGAGACCCAGTACTTC.

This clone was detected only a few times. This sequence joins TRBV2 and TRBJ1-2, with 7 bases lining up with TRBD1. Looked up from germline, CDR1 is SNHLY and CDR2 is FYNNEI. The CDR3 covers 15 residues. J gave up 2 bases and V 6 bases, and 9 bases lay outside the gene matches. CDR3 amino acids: CASRADRTLNYGYTF. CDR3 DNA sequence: TGTGCCAGCAGAGCGGACAGGACACTGAACTATGGCTACACCTTC.

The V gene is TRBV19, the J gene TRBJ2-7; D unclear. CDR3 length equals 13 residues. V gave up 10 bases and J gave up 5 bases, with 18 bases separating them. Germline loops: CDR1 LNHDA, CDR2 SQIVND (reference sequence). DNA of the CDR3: TGTGCCAAAGAGACCGGAGTGGGTAACGAGCAGTACTTC. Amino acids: CAKETGVGNEQYF.

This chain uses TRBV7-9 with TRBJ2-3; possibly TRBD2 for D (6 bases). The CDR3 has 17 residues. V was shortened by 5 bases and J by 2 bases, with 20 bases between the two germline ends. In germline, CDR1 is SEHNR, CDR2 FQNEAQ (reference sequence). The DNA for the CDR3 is TGTGCCAGCAGCGCCCTTTTGATTAGCGGCAACACAGATACGCAGTATTTT. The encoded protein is CASSALLISGNTDTQYF.

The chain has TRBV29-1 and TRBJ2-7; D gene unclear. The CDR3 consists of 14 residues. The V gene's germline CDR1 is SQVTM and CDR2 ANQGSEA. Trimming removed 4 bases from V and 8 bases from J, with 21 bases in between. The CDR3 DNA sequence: TGCAGCGTTGGCCGTGGAGCAGACGAAAGGAAGCAGTACTTC. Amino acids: CSVGRGADERKQYF.

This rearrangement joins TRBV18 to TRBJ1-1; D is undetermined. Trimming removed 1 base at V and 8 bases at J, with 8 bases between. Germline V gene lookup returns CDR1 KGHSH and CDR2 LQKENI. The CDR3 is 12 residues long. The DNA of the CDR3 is TGTGCCAGCTCACCACGTCAAGGGGAAGCTTTCTTT. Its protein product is CASSPRQGEAFF. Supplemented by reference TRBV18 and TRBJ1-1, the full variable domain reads NAGVMQNPRHLVRRRGQEARLRCSPMKGHSHVYWYRQLPEEGLKFMVYLQKENIIDESGMPKERFSAEFPKEGPSILRIQQVVRGDSAAYFCASSPRQGEAFFGQGTRLTVV.

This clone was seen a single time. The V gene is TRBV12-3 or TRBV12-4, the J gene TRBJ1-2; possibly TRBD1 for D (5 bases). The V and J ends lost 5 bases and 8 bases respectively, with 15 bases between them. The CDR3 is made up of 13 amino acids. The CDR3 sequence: CASSPGPRLGYTF. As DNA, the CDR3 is TGTGCCAGCAGTCCAGGGCCTCGACTAGGCTACACCTTC.

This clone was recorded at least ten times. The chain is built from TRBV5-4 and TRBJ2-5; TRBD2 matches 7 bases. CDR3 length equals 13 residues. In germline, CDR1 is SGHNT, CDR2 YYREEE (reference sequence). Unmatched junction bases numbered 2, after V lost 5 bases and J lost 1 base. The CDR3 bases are TGTGCCAGCAGAGCGGGGTCCCAAGAGACCCAGTACTTC. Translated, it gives CASRAGSQETQYF.

CDR3 nucleotides: TGTGCCAGCAGTGTCGGAGCGAACACTGAAGCTTTCTTT. It encodes CASSVGANTEAFF. This chain uses TRBV2 with TRBJ1-1; D call uncertain. The CDR3 is 13 amino acids. V lost 4 bases, J lost 1 base, and 7 bases lay in between. CDR1 and CDR2 from the germline V gene are SNHLY and FYNNEI.

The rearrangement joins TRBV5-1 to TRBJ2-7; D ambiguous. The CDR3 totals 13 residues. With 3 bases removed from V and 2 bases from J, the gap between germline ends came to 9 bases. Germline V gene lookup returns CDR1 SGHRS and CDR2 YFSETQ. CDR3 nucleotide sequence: TGCGCCAGCAGCTCTGGGTCGACCTACGAGCAGTACTTC. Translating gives CASSSGSTYEQYF.

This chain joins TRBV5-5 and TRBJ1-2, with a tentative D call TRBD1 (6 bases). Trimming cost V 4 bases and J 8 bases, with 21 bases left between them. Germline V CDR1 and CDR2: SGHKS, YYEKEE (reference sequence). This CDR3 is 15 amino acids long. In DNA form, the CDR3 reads TGTGCCAGCAGCGAGAATGGACAGACTATCCGCGGCTACACCTTC. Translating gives CASSENGQTIRGYTF.

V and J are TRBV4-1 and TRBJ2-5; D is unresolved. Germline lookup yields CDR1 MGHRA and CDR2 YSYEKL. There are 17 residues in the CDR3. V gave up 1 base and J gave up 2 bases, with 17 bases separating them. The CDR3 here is CASSQVVRTLGQETQYF. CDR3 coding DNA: TGCGCCAGCAGCCAAGTTGTTCGAACTTTGGGTCAAGAGACCCAGTACTTC.

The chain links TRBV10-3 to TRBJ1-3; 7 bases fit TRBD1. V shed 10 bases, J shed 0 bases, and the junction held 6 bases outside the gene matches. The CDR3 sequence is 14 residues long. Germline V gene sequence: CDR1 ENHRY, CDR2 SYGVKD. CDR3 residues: CATRDSTSGNTIYF. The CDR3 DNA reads TGTGCCACACGGGACAGCACCTCTGGAAACACCATATATTTT.